This record looks at one TCR beta chain sequence and its context. This sample was included in a study of blood T cell repertoires in COVID-19. The CDR3 contains 16 residues. The junction had 11 bases not matched to a gene; V was cut back by 4 bases and J by 3 bases. Germline CDR1 MGHDK, CDR2 SYGVNS. The data were produced by immunoSEQ multiplex PCR, yet TCRdb's version contains in-frame clones alone and is incomplete. The sample contains about 150,000 clones, 85% of which appear only once. Sequences were obtained from peripheral blood. J is TRBJ1-1 and V is TRBV25-1; 7 bases align to TRBD1. This clonotype originated in an older woman with COVID-19, enrolled during active disease. CDR3 nucleotide sequence: TGTGCCAGCAGTGCGCCCCGCCCAGGGGGAGACACTGAAGCTTTCTTT. Translated: CASSAPRPGGDTEAFF.